Shown below are 27 T cell receptor beta chains from a single sample sequenced in a study of memory CD4+ T cells and cytomegalovirus serostatus. Single viable CD3+CD4+CD8-CD45RO+ cells were sorted as the memory CD4+ T cells. Method: immunoSEQ multiplex PCR; TCRdb's copy keeps in-frame clones and lacks some. The repertoire holds just over 25,000 clones, with about 71% as singletons. Material: memory CD4+ T cells from blood. These receptor sequences come from an adult in good health and CMV-seronegative.

The genes are TRBV6-5 and TRBJ2-1, with a possible D match to TRBD2 (6 bases). The CDR3 totals 13 residues. Trimming shortened V by 4 bases and J by 10 bases, and 14 bases separated the two germline ends. The germline gives CDR1 MNHEY, CDR2 SVGAGI. The CDR3 DNA sequence: TGTGCCAGCAGTTCGTCACTAGCTTACGAGCAGTTCTTC. It is translated as CASSSSLAYEQFF.

V usage is TRBV9 and J usage is TRBJ2-7; the D call may be TRBD1 or TRBD2 (6 bases each). CDR3 size: 16 residues. Trimming took off 0 bases at V and 3 bases at J, with 16 bases between the two ends. Germline assignment: CDR1 SGDLS and CDR2 YYNGEE. The CDR3 region is CASSVGGLGGIYEQYF. The CDR3 nucleotides read TGTGCCAGCAGCGTAGGGGGGCTGGGGGGTATCTACGAGCAGTACTTC.

Only one count was recorded for this clone. J is TRBJ2-7 and V is TRBV18, with 7 bases identical to TRBD1. The CDR3 runs 14 residues. V shed 3 bases and J 8 bases; nucleotides not matched to a gene: 10. Germline V lookup: CDR1 KGHSH, CDR2 LQKENI. The CDR3, as DNA: TGTGCCAGCTCACCCGGGACAGAACTTACGCAGCAGTACTTC. Translating it yields CASSPGTELTQQYF.

In the case of this clone: The sample holds other DNA sequences that translate to the same CDR3. The rearrangement uses TRBV10-3 and TRBJ1-2; tentatively, D is TRBD1 (6 bases). CDR3 length: 13 residues. CDR1 ENHRY and CDR2 SYGVKD come from the germline V gene. V was trimmed by 6 bases and J by 4 bases, leaving 12 bases between them. CDR3 coding DNA: TGTGCCATCAGCCGGGACACCGCCTATGGCTACACCTTC. It yields the protein CAISRDTAYGYTF.

The V call is TRBV6-1, the J call TRBJ2-5, with TRBD2 matching over 8 bases. This CDR3 is built from 14 residues. The V gene end was trimmed by 6 bases and the J gene end by 4 bases; junction bases not matched to a gene: 7. The germline V gene encodes CDR1 MNHNS and CDR2 SASEGT. This CDR3 is CASRQSAGGETQYF. Here the CDR3 DNA reads TGTGCCAGCAGACAGAGTGCGGGGGGAGAGACCCAGTACTTC.

The J gene is TRBJ2-5, the V gene TRBV6-1; the D gene is possibly TRBD1 (5 bases). CDR1 and CDR2 from the germline V gene are MNHNS and SASEGT. This CDR3 has 14 residues. Trimming cost V 2 bases and J 7 bases, with 14 bases left between them. This CDR3 is CASSEQQATGTQYF. The CDR3 nucleotides read TGTGCCAGCAGTGAACAACAGGCCACGGGGACCCAGTACTTC.

V is TRBV4-1 and J is TRBJ1-2, with a weak D call TRBD1 (6 bases). The V and J ends lost 3 bases and 3 bases respectively, with 17 bases between them. The CDR3 totals 16 residues. Germline CDR1 MGHRA, CDR2 YSYEKL. The CDR3, as DNA: TGCGCCAGCAGCCACACCCCGGACAGTTTTGACTATGGCTACACCTTC. Encoded protein: CASSHTPDSFDYGYTF.

This sequence joins TRBV11-2 and TRBJ1-2; D gene ambiguous. This CDR3 has 11 amino acids. Per the germline V gene, CDR1 is SGHAT and CDR2 is FQNNGV. Trimming took 5 bases from V and 6 from J, leaving 7 bases between them. In DNA form, the CDR3 reads TGTGCCAGCAGCCCGGGCCATGGCTACACCTTC. Translated: CASSPGHGYTF.

This clone was detected only once. The V call is TRBV2, the J call TRBJ2-7; D unclear. Trimming removed 2 bases from V and 4 bases from J, with 12 bases in between. The CDR3 is 14 residues long. Germline V gives CDR1 SNHLY, CDR2 FYNNEI. This CDR3 is CASSENSGFYEQYF. The DNA of the CDR3 is TGTGCCAGCAGTGAAAACTCCGGCTTTTACGAGCAGTACTTC.

This clone was seen only a few times. The V gene is TRBV18, the J gene TRBJ1-2, with D perhaps TRBD1 (6 bases). The germline V gene has CDR1 KGHSH and CDR2 LQKENI. V was cut by 5 bases and J by 4 bases, with 17 bases left in between. The CDR3 loop spans 15 amino acids. CDR3 bases: TGTGCCAGCTCAACGGGAACTGGACAGACCTATGGCTACACCTTC. Residues: CASSTGTGQTYGYTF. The variable domain in full, completed from reference TRBV18 and TRBJ1-2, reads NAGVMQNPRHLVRRRGQEARLRCSPMKGHSHVYWYRQLPEEGLKFMVYLQKENIIDESGMPKERFSAEFPKEGPSILRIQQVVRGDSAAYFCASSTGTGQTYGYTFGSGTRLTVV.

The chain uses TRBV5-6 and TRBJ2-2, with D maybe TRBD1 (5 bases). Trimming removed 0 bases from V and 3 bases from J, with 12 bases in between. CDR3 length: 16 amino acids. Looked up from germline, CDR1 is SGHDT and CDR2 is YYEEEE. In nucleotides, the CDR3 is TGTGCCAGCAGCTTGGGGTCAGGGATTTACACCGGGGAGCTGTTTTTT. Protein: CASSLGSGIYTGELFF.

The chain joins TRBV18 to TRBJ2-7; 8 positions match TRBD2. This CDR3 is 16 amino acids long. The ends lost 0 bases at V and 2 bases at J; junction bases unmatched: 6. Looked up from germline, CDR1 is KGHSH and CDR2 is LQKENI. The CDR3 DNA reads TGTGCCAGCTCACCACCGGGTAGCGGGGAGACCTACGAGCAGTACTTC. Its protein product is CASSPPGSGETYEQYF. The full variable domain, with the rest looked up from reference TRBV18 and TRBJ2-7, is NAGVMQNPRHLVRRRGQEARLRCSPMKGHSHVYWYRQLPEEGLKFMVYLQKENIIDESGMPKERFSAEFPKEGPSILRIQQVVRGDSAAYFCASSPPGSGETYEQYFGPGTRLTVT.

The chain couples TRBV7-9 to TRBJ2-7; 7 nucleotides agree with TRBD1. The ends lost 3 bases at V and 5 bases at J; junction bases unmatched: 7. The CDR3 has 14 amino acids. Germline assignment: CDR1 SEHNR and CDR2 FQNEAQ (reference sequence). The CDR3 here is CASSLRQGKDEQYF. CDR3 sequence (DNA): TGTGCCAGCAGCTTGAGACAGGGAAAGGACGAGCAGTACTTC.

V gene TRBV5-1 combines with J gene TRBJ1-2, with D tentatively TRBD1 (5 bases). Germline V lookup: CDR1 SGHRS, CDR2 YFSETQ. Trimming removed 3 bases at V and 6 bases at J, with 12 bases between. There are 13 residues in the CDR3. Written as DNA, the CDR3 is TGCGCCAGCAGCTCCCAGGGACTAGATGGCTACACCTTC. It translates to CASSSQGLDGYTF.

The chain links TRBV19 to TRBJ1-2; D ambiguous. Germline CDR1 and CDR2: LNHDA and SQIVND (reference sequence). CDR3 length: 13 residues. Between the trimmed V and J ends, which lost 3 bases and 5 bases, there was a span of 10 bases. The CDR3 reads CASSIGGLYGYTF. The CDR3 DNA follows: TGTGCCAGTAGTATTGGCGGATTATATGGCTACACCTTC.

CDR3 loop: CASISKSTDTQYF. The DNA for the CDR3 is TGTGCCAGCATATCTAAAAGCACAGATACGCAGTATTTT. The chain employs TRBV6-1 and TRBJ2-3; D unresolved. Trimming removed 7 bases at V and 0 bases at J, with 8 bases between. CDR3 length equals 13 residues. From germline, CDR1 is MNHNS and CDR2 SASEGT.

The chain employs TRBV6-1 and TRBJ1-2; no clear D. Looked up from germline, CDR1 is MNHNS and CDR2 is SASEGT. V was shortened by 6 bases and J by 3 bases, with 5 bases between the two germline ends. The CDR3 sequence is 11 residues long. CDR3 loop: CASRDDYGYTF. As DNA, the CDR3 is TGTGCCAGCAGGGACGACTATGGCTACACCTTC.

The J gene is TRBJ1-1, the V gene TRBV18; no definite D call. The CDR3 spans 12 residues. Germline CDR1 reads KGHSH; CDR2 reads LQKENI. Trimming stripped 5 bases from V and 8 bases from J, with 12 bases between. The DNA for the CDR3 is TGTGCCAGCTCAGGAGGATCTGTGGAAGCTTTCTTT. Protein product: CASSGGSVEAFF.

The count of this clone is one. The chain couples TRBV27 to TRBJ1-1, with D possibly being TRBD1 (6 bases). The germline V gene encodes CDR1 MNHEY and CDR2 SMNVEV (reference sequence). The CDR3 length is 14 residues. The V end was cut by 0 bases, the J end by 11 bases, with 16 bases between. This CDR3 reads CASSLSSSGGGAFF. The CDR3 DNA reads TGTGCCAGCAGTTTATCGAGCTCGGGGGGCGGGGCTTTCTTT.

This sequence joins TRBV4-2 and TRBJ2-7, with 11 bases aligning to TRBD2. J gave up 3 bases and V 0 bases, and 16 bases lay outside the gene matches. Germline CDR1 is LGHNA and CDR2 is YNFKEQ. This CDR3 has 20 amino acids. CDR3 DNA sequence: TGTGCCAGCAGCCAAGATGGAATTGTCCGGGGGACTAGCGGTAACTACGAGCAGTACTTC. Amino acid sequence: CASSQDGIVRGTSGNYEQYF.

The chain combines TRBV19 with TRBJ1-3; no definite D call. The germline V gene has CDR1 LNHDA and CDR2 SQIVND (reference sequence). This CDR3 is built from 11 residues. V lost 5 bases, J lost 4 bases, and 3 bases lay in between. The CDR3 reads CASSPGNTIYF. CDR3 sequence (DNA): TGTGCCAGTAGTCCCGGAAACACCATATATTTT.

The chain carries TRBV6-6 and TRBJ2-7, with 11 bases that match TRBD2. Germline V gene data show CDR1 as MNHNY and CDR2 as SVGAGI (reference sequence). V dropped 0 bases and J dropped 2; count of bases not matched to a gene: 0. This CDR3 spans 15 amino acids. The DNA of the CDR3 is TGTGCCAGCAGTTACTCGGGACTAGCGGCCTACGAGCAGTACTTC. Protein product: CASSYSGLAAYEQYF.

J is TRBJ2-5 and V is TRBV7-2; D is unclear. V shed 5 bases and J shed 5 bases, with 12 bases lying between them. CDR1 and CDR2 (germline): SGHTA, FQGNSA. The length of the CDR3 is 13 residues. CDR3 bases: TGTGCCAGCAGCGTGTTGGCGACGGAGACCCAGTACTTC. The encoded protein is CASSVLATETQYF.

The chain joins TRBV28 to TRBJ2-3; D is unclear. There are 15 residues in the CDR3. Germline CDR1 reads MDHEN; CDR2 reads SYDVKM. Deletions cut 1 base from V and 1 base from J, with 9 bases between. CDR3 amino acids: CASSLSAGGTDTQYF. The CDR3 DNA reads as TGTGCCAGCAGTTTATCCGCTGGGGGCACAGATACGCAGTATTTT.

J is TRBJ2-1 and V is TRBV5-1, with TRBD2 matching over 10 bases. Trimming cost V 0 bases and J 7 bases; bases outside gene matches: 7. Germline V lookup: CDR1 SGHRS, CDR2 YFSETQ. This CDR3 has 16 residues. The CDR3 loop is CASSLGLAGVANEQFF. The CDR3, as DNA: TGCGCCAGCAGCTTGGGGCTAGCGGGAGTAGCAAATGAGCAGTTCTTC. The full variable domain, rest sourced from reference TRBV5-1 and TRBJ2-1, is KAGVTQTPRYLIKTRGQQVTLSCSPISGHRSVSWYQQTPGQGLQFLFEYFSETQRNKGNFPGRFSGRQFSNSRSEMNVSTLELGDSALYLCASSLGLAGVANEQFFGPGTRLTVL.

The chain employs TRBV9 and TRBJ1-4; TRBD1 might be the D (5 bases). V gave up 4 bases and J gave up 6 bases, with 16 bases separating them. The CDR3 has 15 residues. Germline CDR1 SGDLS, CDR2 YYNGEE. The CDR3 is CASSSRGAWDEKLFF. The CDR3 DNA is TGTGCCAGCAGCTCCCGTGGGGCTTGGGATGAAAAACTGTTTTTT.

The chain couples TRBV5-8 to TRBJ1-2; 7 bases are shared with TRBD1. J was trimmed by 8 bases and V by 0 bases; bases with no gene match: 10. Germline CDR1 SGHTS, CDR2 YDEGEE. The CDR3 contains 15 residues. CDR3: CASSLGDSGRSGYTF. In DNA form, the CDR3 reads TGTGCCAGCAGCTTGGGGGACAGCGGGAGGAGCGGCTACACCTTC.